Presented here are 14 T cell receptor beta chains from one specimen sequenced in a study of CD8 T cells in Susac syndrome (dated 2019 in TCRdb). Library construction relied on the immunoSEQ multiplex PCR assay. RNA was extracted using the RNeasy kit, and roughly 0.5 to 1 microgram was reverse transcribed with random hexamers. Using fastp at Q25 and MiXCR, TCRdb reprocessed the public reads and kept productive beta chains. Here each entry gathers all rows of one CDR3 protein and keeps the most common genes and DNA. This sample lists just over 300,000 distinct CDR3 sequences; about 90% were detected once. Roughly 0.064% of the sample lies in the top ten. Material for sequencing was CD4+ T cells from PBMCs. The receptors here all came from a human donor with multiple sclerosis.

The CDR3 DNA is TGTGCCAGCAGCTTAACGGGCATCAAATACACCACAGATACGCAGTATTTT. Translating it yields CASSLTGIKYTTDTQYF. The rearrangement links TRBV7-3 to TRBJ2-3; D ambiguous. Trimming took 0 bases from V and 2 from J, leaving 15 bases between them. This CDR3 contains 17 residues. The germline gives CDR1 SGHTA, CDR2 FQGTGA.

This clonotype was found once. V and J are TRBV15 and TRBJ2-5; D possibly matches TRBD1 or TRBD2 (7 bases each). Between the trimmed V and J ends, which lost 5 bases and 2 bases, there was a span of 21 bases. There are 17 residues in the CDR3. Germline V gene sequence: CDR1 LNHNV, CDR2 YYDKDF (reference sequence). DNA of the CDR3: TGTGCCACCAGCGGAGGGGGCGGCGGGAGCCAACAAGAGACCCAGTACTTC. The encoded protein is CATSGGGGGSQQETQYF.

The V gene is TRBV12-3 or TRBV12-4, the J gene TRBJ1-3; D is unresolved. This CDR3 has 15 amino acids. V lost 5 bases and J lost 0, with 11 bases in between. The CDR3 region is CASSPGWGSGNTIYF. The CDR3 DNA sequence: TGTGCCAGCAGTCCGGGGTGGGGCTCTGGAAACACCATATATTTT.

The chain employs TRBV5-1 and TRBJ1-2; tentatively, D is TRBD1 (5 bases). In germline, CDR1 is SGHRS, CDR2 YFSETQ. V shed 4 bases and J shed 3 bases, with 22 bases lying between them. CDR3 length equals 17 residues. The DNA for the CDR3 is TGCGCCAGCAGCCCCGGTTTCAGGGCAAGGAGAGACTATGGCTACACCTTC. Amino acids: CASSPGFRARRDYGYTF.

This clonotype was found once. The rearrangement uses TRBV12-3 or TRBV12-4 and TRBJ2-5; tentative D call: TRBD2 (6 bases). The V end was cut by 5 bases, the J end by 4 bases, with 20 bases between. The CDR3 runs 16 residues. As DNA, the CDR3 is TGTGCCAGCAGTCCGGGGGTCGCCGGGGAGTCAGAGACCCAGTACTTC. This encodes CASSPGVAGESETQYF.

This chain joins TRBV20-1 and TRBJ2-1; D perhaps matches TRBD2 (6 bases). Germline CDR1 DFQATT, CDR2 SNEGSKA (reference sequence). This CDR3 comprises 15 residues. V lost 2 bases and J lost 4, with 15 bases in between. Here the CDR3 DNA reads TGCAGTGCTAGAACCGGGAGCCTTCCTTACAATGAGCAGTTCTTC. Protein sequence: CSARTGSLPYNEQFF.

The rearrangement uses TRBV12-3 or TRBV12-4 and TRBJ2-7, with a weak D call TRBD1 (5 bases). The CDR3 extends over 16 amino acids. Deletions cut 5 bases from V and 5 bases from J, with 22 bases between. In DNA form, the CDR3 reads TGTGCCAGCAGTCGCTCTGACAAGGGGATGGTCGACGAGCAGTACTTC. It yields the protein CASSRSDKGMVDEQYF.

The chain links TRBV20-1 to TRBJ1-1; D ambiguous. Germline CDR1 reads DFQATT; CDR2 reads SNEGSKA (reference sequence). V was shortened by 6 bases and J by 4 bases, with 15 bases between the two germline ends. This CDR3 region has 13 residues. The CDR3 loop reads CSASSGDGTEAFF. In DNA form, the CDR3 reads TGCAGTGCATCCTCCGGGGATGGCACTGAAGCTTTCTTT.

The CDR3 nucleotides read TGTGCCAGCAGCCTCGGGCTAGCGGGGAGGGACCAAGAGACCCAGTACTTC. As protein: CASSLGLAGRDQETQYF. The chain carries TRBV12-3 or TRBV12-4 and TRBJ2-5; 9 nucleotides line up with TRBD2. Losses at the gene ends were 6 bases for V and 0 bases for J; bases not matched to a gene: 11. This CDR3 has 17 amino acids.

The rearrangement uses TRBV27 and TRBJ1-4, with 7 nucleotides matching TRBD1. Germline-derived CDR1 and CDR2 are MNHEY and SMNVEV (reference sequence). The CDR3 contains 17 residues. J lost 0 bases, V lost 6 bases, and 10 bases had no gene match. The CDR3 DNA reads as TGTGCCAGCAGGAGGACAGGACGCCGCGCAACTAATGAAAAACTGTTTTTT. Encoded protein: CASRRTGRRATNEKLFF. Full variable domain (missing parts from reference TRBV27 and TRBJ1-4): EAQVTQNPRYLITVTGKKLTVTCSQNMNHEYMSWYRQDPGLGLRQIYYSMNVEVTDKGDVPEGYKVSRKEKRNFPLILESPSPNQTSLYFCASRRTGRRATNEKLFFGSGTQLSVL.

Remarks on this clonotype: An end of the junction does not agree with germline; a read error may underlie this. This chain uses TRBV5-8 with TRBJ1-1; 10 nucleotides align to TRBD1. The CDR3 has 14 amino acids. CDR1 and CDR2 from the germline V gene are SGHTS and YDEGEE. CDR3 region: CASTLDRGTFGAFF. As DNA, the CDR3 is TGTGCCAGCACCTTGGACAGGGGGACCTTTGGGGCTTTCTTT.

The chain is built from TRBV2 and TRBJ1-1, with 7 bases that match TRBD1. CDR3 length: 20 amino acids. The V and J ends lost 0 bases and 4 bases, in that order; junction bases with no gene match: 20. Per germline, CDR1 SNHLY and CDR2 FYNNEI. In DNA, the CDR3 is TGTGCCAGCAGTGAAGCGTCCAGGGGCGGGACAGTAGGGCCGAGCACTGAAGCTTTCTTT. Translating it yields CASSEASRGGTVGPSTEAFF.

The chain has TRBV19 and TRBJ2-1; D is ambiguous. V lost 6 bases to trimming and J lost 7 bases, with 19 bases between them. Per germline, CDR1 LNHDA and CDR2 SQIVND (reference sequence). CDR3 length equals 15 residues. In DNA, the CDR3 is TGTGCCAGTAGCTTAGGGCGATGGTCGGAAAATGAGCAGTTCTTC. It codes for CASSLGRWSENEQFF.

The CDR3 protein is CASSLGREGQPQHF. The CDR3 DNA reads TGTGCCAGCAGCTTGGGCAGGGAAGGTCAGCCCCAGCATTTT. This rearrangement joins TRBV5-6 to TRBJ1-5; D possibly corresponds to TRBD1 (5 bases). The ends were cut back, 0 bases at V and 6 bases at J, with 10 bases in the middle. In germline, CDR1 is SGHDT, CDR2 YYEEEE. The CDR3 has 14 residues.